The 8 T cell receptor beta chains below come from one sample, sequenced in a study of Graves' ophthalmopathy and Graves' hyperthyroidism. RNA transcripts were the source from which TCR beta CDR3 regions were amplified. The library came from an HTBI-primed first-round RT-PCR and a second-round multiplex PCR. TCRdb itself ran the multiplex PCR reads through MiXCR, one entry per CDR3 protein. The sample records 680,000 or so distinct CDR3 sequences, approximately 22% being singletons. The sample comprised peripheral blood. These receptors were collected from a woman between 18 and 30 years old with stable Graves' hyperthyroidism. Some clones in this sample may be carry-over from other donors' samples.

This chain connects TRBV3-1 to TRBJ1-2, with D maybe TRBD1 (6 bases). This CDR3 is built from 15 residues. V dropped 1 base and J dropped 4 bases, with 13 bases sitting between them. The germline gives CDR1 LGHDT, CDR2 YNNKEL (reference sequence). The CDR3 DNA is TGTGCCAGCAGCCAAGCTAGTTCAGGGGTCTATGGCTACACCTTC. Amino acid sequence: CASSQASSGVYGYTF.

Ten or more counts support this clonotype. The CDR3 reads CATAYYSNQPQHF. The CDR3, as DNA: TGTGCCACCGCGTATTATAGCAATCAGCCCCAGCATTTT. The V and J genes are TRBV6-1 and TRBJ1-5, with D unresolved. Germline CDR1 is MNHNS and CDR2 is SASEGT. The V and J ends lost 10 bases and 0 bases respectively, with 10 bases between them. This CDR3 contains 13 residues.

In its sample, this clonotype was seen many times. The chain carries TRBV20-1 and TRBJ1-6; D is possibly TRBD1 (6 bases). CDR1 is DFQATT and CDR2 is SNEGSKA in the germline V gene (reference sequence). The CDR3 has 14 residues. Trimming cost V 6 bases and J 7 bases, with 16 bases left between them. This chain's CDR3 is CSAMDSGRNSPLHF. CDR3 bases: TGCAGTGCCATGGACAGCGGGAGAAATTCACCCCTCCACTTT.

Only a few counts were recorded for this clonotype. The CDR3 region is CATKRGDTGELFF. The CDR3 region has the DNA TGTGCCACCAAACGGGGGGACACCGGGGAGCTGTTTTTT. The rearrangement uses TRBV15 and TRBJ2-2; 7 positions agree with TRBD2. Losses at the gene ends were 7 bases for V and 3 bases for J; bases not matched to a gene: 2. CDR1 and CDR2 (germline): LNHNV, YYDKDF (reference sequence). This CDR3 region has 13 residues.

V usage is TRBV27 and J usage is TRBJ2-7; possibly TRBD1 for D (5 bases). This CDR3 has 13 amino acids. Trimming shortened V by 4 bases and J by 6 bases, and 13 bases separated the two germline ends. Germline CDR1 is MNHEY and CDR2 is SMNVEV (reference sequence). CDR3: CASSSVRGCEQYF. Written as DNA, the CDR3 is TGTGCCAGCAGTTCCGTAAGGGGATGCGAGCAGTACTTC.

This clonotype showed up just a few times. This sequence joins TRBV6-4 and TRBJ2-5; the match to TRBD2 covers 12 bases. J gave up 5 bases and V 6 bases, and 16 bases lay outside the gene matches. The CDR3 is 18 amino acids. The germline gives CDR1 MRHNA, CDR2 SNTAGT. This chain's CDR3 is CASRRASGGAGLGETQYF. The CDR3 nucleotides read TGTGCCAGCAGAAGGGCTAGCGGGGGGGCGGGTCTCGGTGAGACCCAGTACTTC.

CDR3 amino acids: CASSLARDNTEAFF. The CDR3 DNA sequence: TGTGCCAGCAGTTTAGCCCGGGACAACACTGAAGCTTTCTTT. The V gene is TRBV12-3 or TRBV12-4, the J gene TRBJ1-1; tentative D call: TRBD1 (5 bases). V lost 0 bases to trimming and J lost 2 bases, with 7 bases between them. CDR3 length: 14 amino acids.

This clonotype was found many times. Mismatch with germline at one junction end may stem from a read error. The chain carries TRBV20-1 and TRBJ2-7; possible D gene TRBD1, 6 bases. Germline CDR1 reads DFQATT; CDR2 reads SNEGSKA (reference sequence). CDR3 size: 13 residues. CDR3 amino acids: CSASKQGSYEQYF. CDR3 nucleotides: TGCAGTGCTAGTAAACAGGGTTCCTATGAGCAGTACTTC.